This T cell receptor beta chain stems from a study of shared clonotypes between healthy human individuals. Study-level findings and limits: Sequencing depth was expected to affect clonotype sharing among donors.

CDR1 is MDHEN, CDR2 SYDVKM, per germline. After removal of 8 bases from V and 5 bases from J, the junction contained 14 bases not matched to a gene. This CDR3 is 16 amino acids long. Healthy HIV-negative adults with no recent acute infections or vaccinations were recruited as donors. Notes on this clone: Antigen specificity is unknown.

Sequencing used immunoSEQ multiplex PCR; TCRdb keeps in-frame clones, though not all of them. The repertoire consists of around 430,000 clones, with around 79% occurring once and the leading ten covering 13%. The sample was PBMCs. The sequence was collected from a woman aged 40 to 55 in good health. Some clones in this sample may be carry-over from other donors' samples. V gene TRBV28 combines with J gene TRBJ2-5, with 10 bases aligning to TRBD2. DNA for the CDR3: TGTGCCAGCGCCGGAGCCCTAGCGGGAGCGATGGAGACCCAGTACTTC. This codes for CASAGALAGAMETQYF.